Shown below are 26 T cell receptor beta chains from a single sample sequenced in a study of OX40 agonist ivuxolimab in advanced cancers. TCRdb keeps only in-frame clones here, not all; method: immunoSEQ multiplex PCR. The profile shows roughly 60,000 clones, 86% of them singletons. Here the sequenced sample was CD4+ or CD8+ T cells sorted from blood, taken in a trial of the OX40 agonist ivuxolimab. All receptors come from an adult with an advanced solid tumor such as melanoma, head and neck, liver or kidney cancer.

This clone has only one observation. J is TRBJ2-1 and V is TRBV28, with TRBD1 as a possible D gene (6 bases). Deletions cut 2 bases from V and 12 bases from J, with 20 bases between. Germline V gene sequence: CDR1 MDHEN, CDR2 SYDVKM. CDR3 length: 15 residues. The chain's CDR3 is CASSLTGGRQVGQFF. DNA for the CDR3: TGTGCCAGCAGTTTAACTGGGGGCAGGCAGGTTGGGCAGTTCTTC.

J is TRBJ2-2 and V is TRBV11-2, with a tentative D call TRBD2 (5 bases). V was trimmed by 6 bases and J by 4 bases, leaving 9 bases between them. The CDR3 sequence is 13 residues long. Per the germline V gene, CDR1 is SGHAT and CDR2 is FQNNGV. CDR3 in amino acids: CASSHGSTGELFF. In nucleotides, the CDR3 is TGTGCCAGCAGTCATGGGAGCACCGGGGAGCTGTTTTTT.

The V and J genes are TRBV28 and TRBJ2-7; D is perhaps TRBD1 (6 bases). This CDR3 is built from 15 residues. The germline CDR1 and CDR2 sequences are MDHEN and SYDVKM. V was clipped by 4 bases and J by 4 bases, with 17 bases between them. CDR3 nucleotide sequence: TGTGCCAGCAGTTCCCCGGGGACATCTCAGTACGAGCAGTACTTC. This sequence encodes CASSSPGTSQYEQYF.

The chain links TRBV28 to TRBJ2-7; D unresolved. CDR1 is MDHEN and CDR2 is SYDVKM in the germline V gene. CDR3 size: 15 residues. V dropped 6 bases and J dropped 5 bases, with 20 bases sitting between them. DNA of the CDR3: TGTGCCAGCAGCTCCATTGGTGGGATCTTGGACGAGCAGTACTTC. Its protein is CASSSIGGILDEQYF.

V gene TRBV5-4 combines with J gene TRBJ2-7, with TRBD2 matching over 9 bases. The length of the CDR3 is 16 residues. V lost 1 base, J lost 2 bases, and 7 bases stayed unmatched. Germline V gene sequence: CDR1 SGHNT, CDR2 YYREEE (reference sequence). CDR3 sequence: CASSLILTSGTYEQYF. The CDR3 DNA reads TGTGCCAGCAGCTTGATTTTGACTAGCGGAACCTACGAGCAGTACTTC.

The chain combines TRBV4-3 with TRBJ2-5, with 10 bases that match TRBD1. Germline CDR1 reads LGHNA; CDR2 reads YSLEER. Trimming took 0 bases from V and 7 from J; bases not matched to a gene: 5. This CDR3 is built from 15 residues. The CDR3 DNA is TGCGCCAGCAGCCAAGATATAGGACAGGGGGTGACCCAGTACTTC. This codes for CASSQDIGQGVTQYF.

This chain uses TRBV28 with TRBJ2-3, with TRBD2 identical over 9 bases. The CDR3 is 14 amino acids. The V segment lost 6 bases and the J segment 5 bases; nucleotides outside the gene matches: 6. Germline V gene lookup returns CDR1 MDHEN and CDR2 SYDVKM. CDR3 bases: TGTGCCAGCAGGGCGGGAGGGCCGGAAGATACGCAGTATTTT. This sequence encodes CASRAGGPEDTQYF.

This chain uses TRBV19 with TRBJ1-4; D might be TRBD1 (6 bases). This CDR3 comprises 13 residues. The ends were cut back, 7 bases at V and 8 bases at J, with 14 bases in the middle. The V gene's germline CDR1 is LNHDA and CDR2 SQIVND (reference sequence). CDR3 in amino acids: CASTLRGGEKLFF. The CDR3 DNA reads TGTGCCAGTACTCTGAGAGGGGGAGAAAAACTGTTTTTT.

In its sample, this clone was seen once. The chain recombines TRBV4-1 with TRBJ2-3; perhaps TRBD2 as D (5 bases). Germline lookup yields CDR1 MGHRA and CDR2 YSYEKL. Trimming took 4 bases from V and 2 from J, leaving 7 bases between them. CDR3 length: 13 amino acids. The CDR3 loop is CASSLRDTDTQYF. The CDR3 bases are TGCGCCAGCAGCCTCCGGGACACAGATACGCAGTATTTT.

The gene calls are TRBV2 and TRBJ2-5, with D possibly matching TRBD2 (6 bases). This CDR3 has 15 amino acids. V was trimmed by 10 bases and J by 3 bases, leaving 21 bases between them. The germline V gene encodes CDR1 SNHLY and CDR2 FYNNEI. DNA for the CDR3: TGTGCCACTGCCCGGGACTCAGATGGCGAAGAGACCCAGTACTTC. It encodes CATARDSDGEETQYF.

The rearrangement links TRBV6-5 to TRBJ1-1; D is unresolved. Germline V gives CDR1 MNHEY, CDR2 SVGAGI. The CDR3 is made up of 12 amino acids. The germline V and J ends were trimmed by 6 bases and 5 bases, with 10 bases remaining between them. The CDR3, as DNA: TGTGCCAGCAGGGGTTATGGGACTGAAGCTTTCTTT. It codes for CASRGYGTEAFF.

The chain uses TRBV7-2 and TRBJ2-5, with no clear D. The CDR3 extends over 14 amino acids. Per the germline V gene, CDR1 is SGHTA and CDR2 is FQGNSA. V shed 6 bases and J shed 5 bases, with 16 bases lying between them. The CDR3 nucleotides are TGTGCCAGCAGTCGTAACGTGGATGGGGAGACCCAGTACTTC. It yields the protein CASSRNVDGETQYF.

V is TRBV28 and J is TRBJ2-1, with D perhaps given as TRBD1 or TRBD2 (6 bases each). Germline CDR1 reads MDHEN; CDR2 reads SYDVKM. Trimming pared 3 bases from V and 8 bases from J, leaving 17 bases between. This CDR3 spans 15 amino acids. CDR3 sequence reads: CASSFRSGGNDEQFF. CDR3 sequence (DNA): TGTGCCAGCAGTTTTCGTTCCGGGGGCAACGATGAGCAGTTCTTC.

V gene TRBV28 combines with J gene TRBJ2-1; possibly TRBD2 for D (6 bases). The CDR3 is 14 amino acids. Trimming cost V 6 bases and J 7 bases, with 16 bases left between them. CDR1 is MDHEN, CDR2 SYDVKM, per germline. CDR3 loop: CASRPQTSWNEQFF. CDR3 in DNA: TGTGCCAGCAGACCTCAAACTAGCTGGAATGAGCAGTTCTTC.

The V call is TRBV9, the J call TRBJ2-5; 7 bases are shared with TRBD2. The CDR3 length is 14 residues. The junction had 4 bases not matched to a gene; V was cut back by 3 bases and J by 2 bases. Germline V gene data show CDR1 as SGDLS and CDR2 as YYNGEE. The CDR3 coding sequence is TGTGCCAGCAGCGCCTATAGCGGGCAAGAGACCCAGTACTTC. Amino acids: CASSAYSGQETQYF.

The chain uses TRBV18 and TRBJ2-2; 7 bases are shared with TRBD1. The CDR3 covers 15 residues. Germline V gene lookup returns CDR1 KGHSH and CDR2 LQKENI. The V segment lost 5 bases and the J segment 3 bases; nucleotides outside the gene matches: 6. The CDR3 is CASSKNRGDTGELFF. The CDR3 DNA follows: TGTGCCAGCTCAAAAAACAGGGGTGACACCGGGGAGCTGTTTTTT. The entire variable domain, with the rest obtained from reference TRBV18 and TRBJ2-2, is as follows: NAGVMQNPRHLVRRRGQEARLRCSPMKGHSHVYWYRQLPEEGLKFMVYLQKENIIDESGMPKERFSAEFPKEGPSILRIQQVVRGDSAAYFCASSKNRGDTGELFFGEGSRLTVL.

The chain combines TRBV27 with TRBJ2-2, with 11 bases identical to TRBD1. Trimming cost V 8 bases and J 7 bases; bases outside gene matches: 12. CDR3 length: 16 amino acids. Germline CDR1 MNHEY, CDR2 SMNVEV (reference sequence). CDR3 in DNA: TGTGCCAGCTCCGGGGGGTTTGGGACAGGGGGCGGGGAGCTGTTTTTT. It codes for CASSGGFGTGGGELFF.

The chain is built from TRBV9 and TRBJ1-1; a weak D match, TRBD1 (5 bases). Germline loops: CDR1 SGDLS, CDR2 YYNGEE. With 0 bases removed from V and 2 bases from J, the gap between germline ends came to 8 bases. CDR3 length: 14 residues. The CDR3 DNA is TGTGCCAGCAGCGTAGGACAGATCAACACTGAAGCTTTCTTT. Protein: CASSVGQINTEAFF. Together with reference TRBV9 and TRBJ1-1, the CDR3 gives the full variable domain: DSGVTQTPKHLITATGQRVTLRCSPRSGDLSVYWYQQSLDQGLQFLIQYYNGEERAKGNILERFSAQQFPDLHSELNLSSLELGDSALYFCASSVGQINTEAFFGQGTRLTVV.

J is TRBJ1-1 and V is TRBV7-9; the D is unclear. CDR1 SEHNR and CDR2 FQNEAQ come from the germline V gene (reference sequence). The germline V and J ends were trimmed by 5 bases and 0 bases, with 10 bases remaining between them. The CDR3 is 14 residues long. The CDR3 DNA reads as TGTGCCAGCAGCCCGACAACTATGAACACTGAAGCTTTCTTT. Translation gives CASSPTTMNTEAFF.

The rearrangement uses TRBV6-1 and TRBJ1-1, with D unresolved. The CDR3 runs to 13 residues. Germline loops: CDR1 MNHNS, CDR2 SASEGT. V shed 5 bases and J shed 0 bases, with 7 bases lying between them. In DNA, the CDR3 is TGTGCCAGCAGTCCCCAGATGAACACTGAAGCTTTCTTT. It specifies CASSPQMNTEAFF.

The gene calls are TRBV7-2 and TRBJ2-4; 8 bases agree with TRBD1. V shed 5 bases and J 0 bases; nucleotides not matched to a gene: 15. Germline assignment: CDR1 SGHTA and CDR2 FQGNSA. CDR3 length: 19 amino acids. The CDR3 is CASSPRTGTGNLAKNIQYF. The CDR3 DNA is TGTGCCAGCAGCCCGCGAACCGGGACAGGAAACCTAGCCAAAAACATTCAGTACTTC.

The chain employs TRBV27 and TRBJ1-4; unclear D gene. Per germline, CDR1 MNHEY and CDR2 SMNVEV (reference sequence). With 8 bases removed from V and 4 bases from J, the gap between germline ends came to 17 bases. This CDR3 contains 15 residues. The CDR3: CASRELGFLNEKLFF. DNA for the CDR3: TGTGCCAGCCGGGAACTGGGGTTCCTTAATGAAAAACTGTTTTTT.

The rearrangement links TRBV13 to TRBJ2-7; D may correspond to TRBD1 or TRBD2 (5 bases each). CDR1 is PRHDT and CDR2 is FYEKMQ in the germline V gene (reference sequence). Trimming cost V 4 bases and J 8 bases, with 18 bases left between them. This CDR3 spans 14 amino acids. In nucleotides, the CDR3 is TGTGCCAGCAGCTCCCGACAAGGGACGGGAAAGCAGTACTTC. This sequence encodes CASSSRQGTGKQYF.

The chain couples TRBV13 to TRBJ2-3; the D call may be TRBD1 or TRBD2 (5 bases each). In germline, CDR1 is PRHDT, CDR2 FYEKMQ (reference sequence). The CDR3 is made up of 11 amino acids. Between the trimmed V and J ends, which lost 0 bases and 11 bases, there was a span of 6 bases. In DNA form, the CDR3 reads TGTGCCAGCAGCTTAGGTGGGGGGCAGTATTTT. It yields the protein CASSLGGGQYF.

This chain connects TRBV10-3 to TRBJ2-1; 7 bases agree with TRBD2. Germline CDR1 is ENHRY and CDR2 is SYGVKD. The CDR3 sequence is 14 residues long. J was trimmed by 4 bases and V by 7 bases; bases with no gene match: 7. The CDR3: CAIIRGGGYNEQFF. CDR3 DNA sequence: TGTGCCATCATTCGTGGCGGGGGTTACAATGAGCAGTTCTTC.

The sample holds one count of this clone. V and J are TRBV6-5 and TRBJ1-6; no clear D gene. The germline V gene has CDR1 MNHEY and CDR2 SVGAGI. The germline V and J ends were trimmed by 6 bases and 9 bases, with 9 bases remaining between them. CDR3 length: 12 amino acids. The CDR3, as DNA: TGTGCCAGCAGCCGTTCTCGTTCACCCCTCCACTTT. This codes for CASSRSRSPLHF.